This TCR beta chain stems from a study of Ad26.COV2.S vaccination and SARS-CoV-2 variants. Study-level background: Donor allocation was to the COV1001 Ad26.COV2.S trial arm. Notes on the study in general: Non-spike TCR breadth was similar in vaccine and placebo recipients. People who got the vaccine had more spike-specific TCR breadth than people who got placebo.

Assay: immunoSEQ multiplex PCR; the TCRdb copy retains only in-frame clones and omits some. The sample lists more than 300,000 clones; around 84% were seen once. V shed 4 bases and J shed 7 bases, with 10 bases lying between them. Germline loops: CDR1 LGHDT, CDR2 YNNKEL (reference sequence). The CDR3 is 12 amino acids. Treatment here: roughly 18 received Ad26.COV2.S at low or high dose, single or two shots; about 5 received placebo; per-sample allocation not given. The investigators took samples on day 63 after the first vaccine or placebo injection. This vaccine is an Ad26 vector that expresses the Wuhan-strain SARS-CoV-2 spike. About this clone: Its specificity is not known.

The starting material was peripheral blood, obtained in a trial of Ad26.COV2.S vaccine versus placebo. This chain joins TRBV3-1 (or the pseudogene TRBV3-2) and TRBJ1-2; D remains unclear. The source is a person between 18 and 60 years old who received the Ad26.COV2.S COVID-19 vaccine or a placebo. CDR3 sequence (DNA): TGTGCCAGCAGCCCGTCGGGCGTTGGCTACACCTTC. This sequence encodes CASSPSGVGYTF.